This T cell receptor beta chain was retrieved from a study of blood T cell repertoires in COVID-19. About the research overall: T cells, B-cell-depleted T cells, or PBMCs supplied cDNA or gDNA.

In the original analysis: Estimated nucleated cell counts came from reference gene primer amplification. TCRdb's table, derived via immunoSEQ multiplex PCR, lists solely in-frame clones and lacks some. V, J and clone size derive from that table, while D and trimming were established from the DNA sequence. The table lists about 230,000 clones, approximately 83% of them singletons. Only a few counts were recorded for this clone. The sequence derives from a man aged 50-60 years with active or convalescent COVID-19. The sample comprised peripheral blood.

CDR3 amino acids: CASTGWGSPLHF. The CDR3 DNA reads as TGTGCCAGCACGGGGTGGGGATCACCCCTCCACTTT. The rearrangement joins TRBV2 to TRBJ1-6; D gene uncertain. The CDR3 is 12 amino acids. The germline V gene has CDR1 SNHLY and CDR2 FYNNEI. V lost 7 bases, J lost 10 bases, and 11 bases lay in between.